This TCR beta chain was found in a study of cytomegalovirus exposure and HLA in healthy donors. About the study: Earlier sequencing of 150 million to 200 million T cells yielded around 100 million unique TCR beta sequences. When 350 to 400 donors were genotyped, roughly 78% of them were found to fall in the Caucasian-associated ancestry cluster.

PCR primers comprised 60 Vbeta and 13 Jbeta primers. Sequencing used immunoSEQ multiplex PCR; TCRdb keeps in-frame clones, though not all of them. The sample contains 160,000 or so clones, nearly 80% of which appear only once. Unmatched junction bases numbered 10, after V lost 4 bases and J lost 2 bases. In germline, CDR1 is SGHDT, CDR2 YYEEEE. This CDR3 is 16 amino acids long. Points on this clone: The antigen is undetermined.

General study findings and limits: Later analysis suggested links between common viral pathogens and several top significant clusters.

The chain employs TRBV5-6 and TRBJ2-3; TRBD2 matches at 7 bases. Sequenced sample: PBMCs. The source is a man between 18 and 35 years old in good health and CMV-seropositive. The chain's CDR3 is CASSVKRGLYTDTQYF. For the CDR3, the DNA is TGTGCCAGCAGCGTGAAAAGGGGACTATACACAGATACGCAGTATTTT.